This TCR beta chain was recorded in a study of T cells in women clearing cervical HPV infection. Study at large: Case blood was drawn when the lesion was first found; control blood after infection became undetectable.

Germline assignment: CDR1 LNHDA and CDR2 SQIVND (reference sequence). The CDR3 loop spans 14 amino acids. Data came from immunoSEQ multiplex PCR; TCRdb stores just in-frame clones and leaves some out. Its table records about 16,000 clones. Overall study results and limits: Repertoire richness, not evenness, was significantly elevated in CIN3+ cases versus controls.

To note about this clone: Antigen unknown. The read finishes 3 residues shy of the CDR3 end, and the germline J gene is used to complete it.

The chain couples TRBV19 to TRBJ1-1; 7 bases agree with TRBD1. This clonotype originated in a woman between 18 and 69 years old with a cervical HPV16 infection that either progressed to CIN3+ or cleared (not recorded which). Sequencing used blood buffy coat. The CDR3 spells CASRPPRQGQRAFF. The CDR3 bases that were read are TGTGCCAGTCGACCTCCCCGACAGGGCCAAAGA. Supplemented by reference TRBV19 and TRBJ1-1, the full variable domain reads DGGITQSPKYLFRKEGQNVTLSCEQNLNHDAMYWYRQDPGQGLRLIYYSQIVNDFQKGDIAEGYSVSREKKESFPLTVTSAQKNPTAFYLCASRPPRQGQRAFFGQGTRLTVV.